The rows below give T cell receptor beta chains drawn from one sample of a study of blood T cell repertoires in COVID-19. Clones were sequenced by immunoSEQ multiplex PCR, and TCRdb holds only the in-frame ones, with some missing. The sample yields approximately 53,000 clones, 80% to 85% seen once. The material sequenced was peripheral blood. The receptors stem from a woman older than 75 with COVID-19, enrolled during active disease. Both conserved end residues are part of each CDR3. Fields, in order: CDR3 protein, CDR3 DNA, J gene, CDR3 length, D gene, clone size, V gene. The D gene is left open where the match is weak. For some rows the clone size is stated as once, few or many, or as a class when expanded; others skip it.

CDR3 protein: CASGEKGNTIYF
CDR3 DNA: TGTGCCAGTGGGGAGAAAGGAAACACCATATATTTT
J gene: TRBJ1-3
CDR3 length: 12
D gene: -
clone size: -
V gene: TRBV19

CDR3 protein: CASSFREAGLRISSYEQYF
CDR3 DNA: TGTGCCAGCAGCTTCAGGGAAGCGGGACTCAGAATATCCTCCTACGAGCAGTACTTC
J gene: TRBJ2-7
CDR3 length: 19
D gene: TRBD2
clone size: -
V gene: TRBV7-2

CDR3 protein: CASNSPGWMDQPQHF
CDR3 DNA: TGTGCCAGTAACTCGCCCGGGTGGATGGATCAGCCCCAGCATTTT
J gene: TRBJ1-5
CDR3 length: 15
D gene: -
clone size: -
V gene: TRBV19

CDR3 protein: CACVGQPKLMNTEAFF
CDR3 DNA: TGTGCCTGCGTGGGACAGCCGAAACTAATGAACACTGAAGCTTTCTTT
J gene: TRBJ1-1
CDR3 length: 16
D gene: TRBD1
clone size: -
V gene: TRBV30

CDR3 protein: CASSRQIVSYGYTF
CDR3 DNA: TGTGCCAGCAGCCGACAGATTGTCAGCTATGGCTACACCTTC
J gene: TRBJ1-2
CDR3 length: 14
D gene: -
clone size: -
V gene: TRBV5-6

CDR3 protein: CASSYSNRGNEKLFF
CDR3 DNA: TGTGCCAGCAGTTACTCGAATCGGGGTAATGAAAAACTGTTTTTT
J gene: TRBJ1-4
CDR3 length: 15
D gene: -
clone size: -
V gene: TRBV6-5

CDR3 protein: CASSWDRSGEKLFF
CDR3 DNA: TGTGCCAGCAGCTGGGACAGGTCCGGAGAAAAACTGTTTTTT
J gene: TRBJ1-4
CDR3 length: 14
D gene: TRBD1
clone size: -
V gene: TRBV3-1/TRBV3-2

CDR3 protein: CASSVTGTNTGELFF
CDR3 DNA: TGTGCCAGCAGTGTGACAGGGACGAACACCGGGGAGCTGTTTTTT
J gene: TRBJ2-2
CDR3 length: 15
D gene: TRBD1
clone size: -
V gene: TRBV25-1

CDR3 protein: CSVARGPYEQYF
CDR3 DNA: TGCAGCGTTGCCAGGGGGCCTTACGAGCAGTACTTC
J gene: TRBJ2-7
CDR3 length: 12
D gene: TRBD1
clone size: -
V gene: TRBV29-1

CDR3 protein: CASSLGGASGGYEQYF
CDR3 DNA: TGTGCCAGCAGCTTAGGAGGGGCTAGCGGGGGCTACGAGCAGTACTTC
J gene: TRBJ2-7
CDR3 length: 16
D gene: TRBD2
clone size: -
V gene: TRBV11-2

CDR3 protein: CASSPPGRSGSFF
CDR3 DNA: TGTGCCAGCTCACCACCTGGCCGTTCCGGGTCGTTCTTC
J gene: TRBJ2-1
CDR3 length: 13
D gene: -
clone size: -
V gene: TRBV18

CDR3 protein: CASSSNAGRYTDTQYF
CDR3 DNA: TGTGCCAGCAGCTCCAATGCCGGGAGGTACACAGATACGCAGTATTTT
J gene: TRBJ2-3
CDR3 length: 16
D gene: TRBD2
clone size: -
V gene: TRBV7-9

CDR3 protein: CASSQGQGRLATETQYF
CDR3 DNA: TGCGCCAGCAGCCAAGGACAGGGGAGACTAGCGACAGAGACCCAGTACTTC
J gene: TRBJ2-5
CDR3 length: 17
D gene: -
clone size: -
V gene: TRBV5-1

CDR3 protein: CASSSRQVSTGELFF
CDR3 DNA: TGTGCCAGTAGTTCACGACAGGTCTCCACCGGGGAGCTGTTTTTT
J gene: TRBJ2-2
CDR3 length: 15
D gene: -
clone size: -
V gene: TRBV19

CDR3 protein: CASSQKRLNSGNTIYF
CDR3 DNA: TGTGCCAGCAGCCAAAAGAGGCTAAACTCTGGAAACACCATATATTTT
J gene: TRBJ1-3
CDR3 length: 16
D gene: -
clone size: -
V gene: TRBV3-1/TRBV3-2

CDR3 protein: CASSLGVVEATYGYTF
CDR3 DNA: TGTGCCAGCAGCTTAGGCGTGGTTGAGGCTACCTATGGCTACACCTTC
J gene: TRBJ1-2
CDR3 length: 16
D gene: -
clone size: few
V gene: TRBV7-9

CDR3 protein: CASSPHGMSGGGANVLTF
CDR3 DNA: TGTGCCAGCAGCCCCCATGGCATGTCTGGGGGCGGGGCCAACGTCCTGACTTTC
J gene: TRBJ2-6
CDR3 length: 18
D gene: -
clone size: -
V gene: TRBV13

CDR3 protein: CASRQGSYEQYF
CDR3 DNA: TGTGCCAGCAGACAGGGGTCCTACGAGCAGTACTTC
J gene: TRBJ2-7
CDR3 length: 12
D gene: TRBD1
clone size: -
V gene: TRBV12-3/TRBV12-4

CDR3 protein: CASSEGTGGTNQPQHF
CDR3 DNA: TGTGCCAGCAGTGAAGGGACAGGGGGGACCAATCAGCCCCAGCATTTT
J gene: TRBJ1-5
CDR3 length: 16
D gene: TRBD1
clone size: -
V gene: TRBV6-1

CDR3 protein: CASSQSGLAQFF
CDR3 DNA: TGTGCCAGCAGCCAAAGCGGTCTAGCACAGTTCTTC
J gene: TRBJ2-1
CDR3 length: 12
D gene: -
clone size: -
V gene: TRBV7-3

CDR3 protein: CASSFEEYEQFF
CDR3 DNA: TGTGCCAGCAGCTTCGAGGAATATGAGCAGTTCTTC
J gene: TRBJ2-1
CDR3 length: 12
D gene: -
clone size: -
V gene: TRBV11-2

CDR3 protein: CASSPDRSNQPQHF
CDR3 DNA: TGTGCCAGCTCACCAGACAGGAGCAATCAGCCCCAGCATTTT
J gene: TRBJ1-5
CDR3 length: 14
D gene: -
clone size: -
V gene: TRBV18

CDR3 protein: CASSPTGGNTEAFF
CDR3 DNA: TGTGCCAGCTCACCCACAGGGGGCAACACTGAAGCTTTCTTT
J gene: TRBJ1-1
CDR3 length: 14
D gene: TRBD1
clone size: -
V gene: TRBV18

CDR3 protein: CASSPRGGRSNTEAFF
CDR3 DNA: TGTGCCAGCAGCCCCCGGGGAGGCAGGTCGAACACTGAAGCTTTCTTT
J gene: TRBJ1-1
CDR3 length: 16
D gene: -
clone size: -
V gene: TRBV7-2

CDR3 protein: CASSLGLHTGELFF
CDR3 DNA: TGTGCCAGCAGCTTGGGTCTCCACACCGGGGAGCTGTTTTTT
J gene: TRBJ2-2
CDR3 length: 14
D gene: -
clone size: -
V gene: TRBV5-4

CDR3 protein: CASSLGTGDLWTEAFF
CDR3 DNA: TGTGCCAGCAGCTTAGGGACAGGGGATCTGTGGACTGAAGCTTTCTTT
J gene: TRBJ1-1
CDR3 length: 16
D gene: TRBD1
clone size: -
V gene: TRBV7-9

CDR3 protein: CAWSVGGGNQPQHF
CDR3 DNA: TGTGCCTGGAGTGTAGGGGGAGGGAATCAGCCCCAGCATTTT
J gene: TRBJ1-5
CDR3 length: 14
D gene: -
clone size: -
V gene: TRBV30

CDR3 protein: CASSPTSGTDTQYF
CDR3 DNA: TGTGCCAGCAGCCCGACTAGCGGCACAGATACGCAGTATTTT
J gene: TRBJ2-3
CDR3 length: 14
D gene: TRBD2
clone size: once
V gene: TRBV3-1/TRBV3-2

CDR3 protein: CASSLQGRLGETQYF
CDR3 DNA: TGTGCCAGCAGCCTACAGGGGAGGCTCGGGGAGACCCAGTACTTC
J gene: TRBJ2-5
CDR3 length: 15
D gene: -
clone size: -
V gene: TRBV7-3

CDR3 protein: CASRRRPGGVNTEAFF
CDR3 DNA: TGTGCCAGCAGGCGGCGTCCTGGCGGTGTGAACACTGAAGCTTTCTTT
J gene: TRBJ1-1
CDR3 length: 16
D gene: -
clone size: -
V gene: TRBV7-8

CDR3 protein: CASTIPSRIQFF
CDR3 DNA: TGTGCCAGCACCATCCCCTCCAGGATCCAATTCTTC
J gene: TRBJ2-1
CDR3 length: 12
D gene: -
clone size: -
V gene: TRBV14

CDR3 protein: CASSSRTSGSYEQYF
CDR3 DNA: TGTGCCAGCAGTTCTCGGACTAGCGGGAGCTACGAGCAGTACTTC
J gene: TRBJ2-7
CDR3 length: 15
D gene: TRBD2
clone size: -
V gene: TRBV6-6

CDR3 protein: CASKTGGMNTEAFF
CDR3 DNA: TGTGCCAGCAAGACAGGGGGCATGAACACTGAAGCTTTCTTT
J gene: TRBJ1-1
CDR3 length: 14
D gene: TRBD1
clone size: -
V gene: TRBV28

CDR3 protein: CASSLAPSGMETQYF
CDR3 DNA: TGTGCCAGCAGTTTAGCCCCTAGCGGGATGGAGACCCAGTACTTC
J gene: TRBJ2-5
CDR3 length: 15
D gene: TRBD2
clone size: -
V gene: TRBV27

CDR3 protein: CASSLVTSTEAFF
CDR3 DNA: TGTGCCAGCAGCTTGGTAACGAGCACTGAAGCTTTCTTT
J gene: TRBJ1-1
CDR3 length: 13
D gene: -
clone size: few
V gene: TRBV5-5

CDR3 protein: CASSGSGTSETQYF
CDR3 DNA: TGTGCCAGCAGCGGTTCCGGGACTAGCGAGACCCAGTACTTC
J gene: TRBJ2-5
CDR3 length: 14
D gene: TRBD2
clone size: -
V gene: TRBV9

CDR3 protein: CASSFGSGLAGTNEQFF
CDR3 DNA: TGTGCCAGCAGCTTCGGGAGTGGGCTAGCGGGTACCAATGAGCAGTTCTTC
J gene: TRBJ2-1
CDR3 length: 17
D gene: TRBD2
clone size: -
V gene: TRBV7-9

CDR3 protein: CASSLFQGTAYEQYF
CDR3 DNA: TGTGCTAGCAGCTTGTTCCAGGGGACGGCCTACGAGCAGTACTTC
J gene: TRBJ2-7
CDR3 length: 15
D gene: -
clone size: once
V gene: TRBV7-7

CDR3 protein: CASSKLGGGNQPQHF
CDR3 DNA: TGTGCCAGCAGTAAGCTAGGGGGGGGCAATCAGCCCCAGCATTTT
J gene: TRBJ1-5
CDR3 length: 15
D gene: -
clone size: few
V gene: TRBV6-5